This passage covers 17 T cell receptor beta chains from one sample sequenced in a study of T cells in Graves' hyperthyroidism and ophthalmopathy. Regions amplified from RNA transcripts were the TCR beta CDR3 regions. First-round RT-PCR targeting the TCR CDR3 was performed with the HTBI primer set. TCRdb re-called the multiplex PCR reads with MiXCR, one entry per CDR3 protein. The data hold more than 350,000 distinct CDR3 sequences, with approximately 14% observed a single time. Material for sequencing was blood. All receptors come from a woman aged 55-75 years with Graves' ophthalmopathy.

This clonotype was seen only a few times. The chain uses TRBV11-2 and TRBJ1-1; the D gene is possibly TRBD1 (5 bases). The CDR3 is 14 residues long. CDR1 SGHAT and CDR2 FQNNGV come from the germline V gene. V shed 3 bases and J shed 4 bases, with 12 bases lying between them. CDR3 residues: CASSFSGAGTEAFF. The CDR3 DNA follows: TGTGCCAGCAGCTTTTCCGGGGCAGGCACTGAAGCTTTCTTT.

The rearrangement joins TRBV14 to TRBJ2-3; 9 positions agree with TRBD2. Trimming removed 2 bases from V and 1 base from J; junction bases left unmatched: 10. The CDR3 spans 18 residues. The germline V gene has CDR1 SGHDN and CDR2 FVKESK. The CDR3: CASSQLFSPSGGTDTQYF. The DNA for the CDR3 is TGTGCCAGCAGCCAACTTTTCTCCCCTAGCGGGGGCACAGATACGCAGTATTTT.

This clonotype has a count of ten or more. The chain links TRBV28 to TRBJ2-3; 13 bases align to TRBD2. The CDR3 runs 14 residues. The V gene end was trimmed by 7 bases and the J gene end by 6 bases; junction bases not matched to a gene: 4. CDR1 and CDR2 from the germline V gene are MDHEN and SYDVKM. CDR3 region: CASIKLAGGDTQYF. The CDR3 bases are TGTGCCAGCATCAAACTAGCGGGAGGGGATACGCAGTATTTT.

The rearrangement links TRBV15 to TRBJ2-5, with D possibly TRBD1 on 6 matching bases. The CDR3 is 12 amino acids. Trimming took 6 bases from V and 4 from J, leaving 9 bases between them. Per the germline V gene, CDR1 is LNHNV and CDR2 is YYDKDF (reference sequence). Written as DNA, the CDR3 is TGTGCCACCAGTGCAGGGGCAGAGACCCAGTACTTC. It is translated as CATSAGAETQYF.

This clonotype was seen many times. DNA for the CDR3: TGCAGTGCGAAAAATCCTAGCGGCAGCACAGATACGCAGTATTTT. It specifies CSAKNPSGSTDTQYF. V gene TRBV20-1 combines with J gene TRBJ2-3; 7 bases line up with TRBD2. The germline V gene has CDR1 DFQATT and CDR2 SNEGSKA (reference sequence). The V gene end was trimmed by 6 bases and the J gene end by 0 bases; junction bases not matched to a gene: 9. The CDR3 has 15 residues.

The CDR3 nucleotides are TGTGCCAGCAGCGAAACTAGTACCACAGATACGCAGTATTTT. Encoded protein: CASSETSTTDTQYF. V usage is TRBV9 and J usage is TRBJ2-3, with a tentative D call TRBD2 (5 bases). V dropped 3 bases and J dropped 2 bases, with 10 bases sitting between them. Germline lookup yields CDR1 SGDLS and CDR2 YYNGEE. The CDR3 totals 14 residues.

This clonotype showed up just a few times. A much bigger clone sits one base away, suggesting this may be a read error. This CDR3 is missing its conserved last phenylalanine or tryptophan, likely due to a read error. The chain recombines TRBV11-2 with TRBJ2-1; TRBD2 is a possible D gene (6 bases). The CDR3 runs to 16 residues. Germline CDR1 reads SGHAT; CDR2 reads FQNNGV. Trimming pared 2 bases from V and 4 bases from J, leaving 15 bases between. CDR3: CASSLSGAGIYNEQFL. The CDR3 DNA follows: TGTGCCAGCAGCTTAAGCGGCGCGGGAATATACAATGAGCAGTTCCTC.

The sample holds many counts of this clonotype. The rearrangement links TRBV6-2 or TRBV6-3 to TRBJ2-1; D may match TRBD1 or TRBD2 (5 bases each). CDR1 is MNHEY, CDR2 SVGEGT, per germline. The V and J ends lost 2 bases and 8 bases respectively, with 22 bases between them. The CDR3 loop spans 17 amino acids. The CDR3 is CASSYPLGTQNVDEQFF. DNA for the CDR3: TGTGCCAGCAGTTACCCTCTAGGGACCCAGAATGTGGATGAGCAGTTCTTC.

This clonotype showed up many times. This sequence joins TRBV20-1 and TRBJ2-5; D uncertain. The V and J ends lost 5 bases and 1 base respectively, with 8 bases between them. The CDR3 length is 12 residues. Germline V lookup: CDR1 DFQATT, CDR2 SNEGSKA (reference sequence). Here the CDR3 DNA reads TGCAGTGCTGTGACTCCCCAAGAGACCCAGTACTTC. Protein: CSAVTPQETQYF.

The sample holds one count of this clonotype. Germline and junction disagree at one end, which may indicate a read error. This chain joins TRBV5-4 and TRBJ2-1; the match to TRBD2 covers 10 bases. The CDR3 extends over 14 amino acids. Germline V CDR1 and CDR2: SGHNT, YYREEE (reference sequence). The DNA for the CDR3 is TGTTCCAGCAGCACTAGCGGGGCACACAATGAGCAGTTCTTC. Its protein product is CSSSTSGAHNEQFF.

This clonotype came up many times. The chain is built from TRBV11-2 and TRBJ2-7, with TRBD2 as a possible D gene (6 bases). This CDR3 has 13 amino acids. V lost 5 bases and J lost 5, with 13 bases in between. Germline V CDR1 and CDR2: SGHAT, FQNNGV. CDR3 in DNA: TGTGCCAGCAGCGTCAGTGGGGGGAACGAGCAGTACTTC. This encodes CASSVSGGNEQYF.

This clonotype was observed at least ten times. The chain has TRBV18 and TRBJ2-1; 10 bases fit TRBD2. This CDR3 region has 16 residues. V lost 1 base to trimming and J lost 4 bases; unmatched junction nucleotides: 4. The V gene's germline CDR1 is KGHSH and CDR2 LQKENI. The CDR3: CASSPRTSGTYNEQFF. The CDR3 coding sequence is TGTGCCAGCTCACCACGCACTAGCGGGACTTACAATGAGCAGTTCTTC.

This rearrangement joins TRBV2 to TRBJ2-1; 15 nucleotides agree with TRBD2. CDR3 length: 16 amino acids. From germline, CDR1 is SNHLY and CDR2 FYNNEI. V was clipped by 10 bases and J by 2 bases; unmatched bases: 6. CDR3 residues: CATRTSGRGTYNEQFF. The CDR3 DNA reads TGTGCCACCCGGACTAGCGGGAGGGGAACCTACAATGAGCAGTTCTTC.

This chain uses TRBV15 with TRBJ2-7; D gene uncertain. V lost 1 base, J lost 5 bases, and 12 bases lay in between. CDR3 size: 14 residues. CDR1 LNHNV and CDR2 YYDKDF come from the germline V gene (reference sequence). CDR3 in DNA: TGTGCCACCAGCAGAGTTGGCAGTGGTCACGAGCAGTACTTC. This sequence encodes CATSRVGSGHEQYF.

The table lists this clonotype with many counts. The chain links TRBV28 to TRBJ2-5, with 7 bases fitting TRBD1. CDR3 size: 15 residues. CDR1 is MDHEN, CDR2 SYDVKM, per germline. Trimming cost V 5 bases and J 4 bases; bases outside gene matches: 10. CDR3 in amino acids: CASSGGDRVGETQYF. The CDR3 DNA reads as TGTGCCAGCAGTGGGGGTGACAGGGTTGGAGAGACCCAGTACTTC. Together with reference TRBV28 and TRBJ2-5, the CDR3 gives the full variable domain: DVKVTQSSRYLVKRTGEKVFLECVQDMDHENMFWYRQDPGLGLRLIYFSYDVKMKEKGDIPEGYSVSREKKERFSLILESASTNQTSMYLCASSGGDRVGETQYFGPGTRLLVL.

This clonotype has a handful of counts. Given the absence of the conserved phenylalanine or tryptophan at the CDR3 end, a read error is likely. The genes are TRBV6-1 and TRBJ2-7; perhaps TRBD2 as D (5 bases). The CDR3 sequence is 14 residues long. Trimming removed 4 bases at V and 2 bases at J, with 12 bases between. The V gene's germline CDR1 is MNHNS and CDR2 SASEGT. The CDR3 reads CASSVGIITYEQYS. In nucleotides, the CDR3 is TGTGCCAGCAGTGTCGGGATCATTACCTACGAGCAGTACTCC.

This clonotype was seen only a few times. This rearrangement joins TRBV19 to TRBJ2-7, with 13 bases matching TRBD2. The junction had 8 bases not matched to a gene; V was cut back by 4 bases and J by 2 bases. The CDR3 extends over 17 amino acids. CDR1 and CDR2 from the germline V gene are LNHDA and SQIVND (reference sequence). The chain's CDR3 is CASSTPGTSGIPYEQYF. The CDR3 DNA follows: TGTGCCAGTAGTACCCCCGGGACTAGCGGGATTCCCTACGAGCAGTACTTC.